This T cell receptor (beta chain) was sequenced during a study of cytomegalovirus exposure and HLA in healthy donors. Study in general: Of fewer than 450 genotyped donors, roughly 81% clustered with self-reported Caucasian donors. Overall study findings and caveats: 164 TCR beta chains were listed as cytomegalovirus-associated.

CDR1 MNHEY and CDR2 SMNVEV come from the germline V gene (reference sequence). Trimming cost V 3 bases and J 4 bases; bases outside gene matches: 4. CDR3 length: 14 residues. The PCR had 60 Vbeta and 13 Jbeta primers. Here immunoSEQ multiplex PCR was the method, and the copy in TCRdb shows in-frame clones only, minus some. The profile shows more than 95,000 clones, approximately 80% of them singletons. To note about this clone: Its antigen remains unidentified.

The receptor was isolated from a middle-aged man in good health and CMV-seronegative. This chain uses TRBV27 with TRBJ1-1; TRBD1 matches at 8 bases. Sample: PBMCs. CDR3: CASSFRGRATEAFF. The CDR3 DNA sequence: TGTGCCAGCAGTTTCAGGGGGCGGGCCACTGAAGCTTTCTTT.